What follows describes a single T cell receptor beta chain. Its specificity is unknown. What was amplified from RNA transcripts were TCR beta CDR3 regions. A first-round RT-PCR of the TCR CDR3 used the HTBI primer set. TCRdb reprocessed the multiplex PCR reads with MiXCR, giving one entry per CDR3 protein. The table records around 600,000 distinct CDR3 sequences, more than 14% of them present only once. The ends were cut back, 2 bases at V and 3 bases at J, with 9 bases in the middle. Germline CDR1 KGHDR, CDR2 SFDVKD. There are 15 residues in the CDR3. This sample was taken from a study of T cells in Graves' hyperthyroidism and ophthalmopathy. Study information: It was at initial diagnosis, before any treatment, that peripheral blood was collected. Study findings and constraints: Peripheral blood also featured most of the thyroid clonotypes expanded above 0.001.

Not enrolled were patients with uncontrolled infection, other autoimmune disease, pregnancy or lactation. On the basis of clinical symptoms, serum thyroxine and TRAb, thyroid ultrasound and orbital computed tomography, diagnoses were made. This sequence was found in a woman aged 45-65 years with Graves' ophthalmopathy. J is TRBJ1-4 and V is TRBV24-1; D gene ambiguous. Sequenced: blood. CDR3 amino acids: CATSDSHESNEKLFF. For the CDR3, the DNA is TGTGCCACCAGTGATTCCCACGAATCTAATGAAAAACTGTTTTTT.